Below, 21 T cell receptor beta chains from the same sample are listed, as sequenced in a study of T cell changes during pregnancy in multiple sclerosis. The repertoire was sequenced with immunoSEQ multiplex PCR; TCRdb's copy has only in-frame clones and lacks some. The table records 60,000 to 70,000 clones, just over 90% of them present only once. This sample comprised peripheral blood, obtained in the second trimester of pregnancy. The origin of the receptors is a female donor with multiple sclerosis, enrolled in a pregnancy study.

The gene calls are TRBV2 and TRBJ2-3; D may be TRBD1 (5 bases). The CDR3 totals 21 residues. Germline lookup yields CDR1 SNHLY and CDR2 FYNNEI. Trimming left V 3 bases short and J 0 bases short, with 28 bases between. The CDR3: CASSDLTGNWADTPSTDTQYF. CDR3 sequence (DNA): TGTGCCAGCAGTGATCTGACTGGAAACTGGGCGGACACCCCTAGCACAGATACGCAGTATTTT.

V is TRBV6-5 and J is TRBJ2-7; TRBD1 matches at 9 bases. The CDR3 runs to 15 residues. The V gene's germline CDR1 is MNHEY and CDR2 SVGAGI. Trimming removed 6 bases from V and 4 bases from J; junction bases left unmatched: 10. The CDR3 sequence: CASSSRQGVGYEQYF. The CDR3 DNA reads TGTGCCAGCAGCTCTAGACAGGGGGTAGGATACGAGCAGTACTTC.

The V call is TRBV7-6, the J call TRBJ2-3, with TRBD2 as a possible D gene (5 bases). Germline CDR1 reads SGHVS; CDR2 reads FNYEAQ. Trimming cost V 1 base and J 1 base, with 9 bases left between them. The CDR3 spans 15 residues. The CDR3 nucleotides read TGTGCCAGCAGCTTAGGAGACTACCGCACAGATACGCAGTATTTT. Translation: CASSLGDYRTDTQYF.

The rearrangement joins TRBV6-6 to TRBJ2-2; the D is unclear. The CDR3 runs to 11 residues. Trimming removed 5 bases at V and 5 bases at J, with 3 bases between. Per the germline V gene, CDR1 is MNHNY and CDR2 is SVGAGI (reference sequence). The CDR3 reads CASSTTGELFF. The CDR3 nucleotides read TGTGCCAGCAGTACTACCGGGGAGCTGTTTTTT.

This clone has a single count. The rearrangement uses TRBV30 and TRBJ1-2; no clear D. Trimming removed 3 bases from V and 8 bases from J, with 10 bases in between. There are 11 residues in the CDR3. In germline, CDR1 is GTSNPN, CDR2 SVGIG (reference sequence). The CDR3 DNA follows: TGTGCCTGGAGCGTGATGGGCGGCTACACCTTC. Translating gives CAWSVMGGYTF.

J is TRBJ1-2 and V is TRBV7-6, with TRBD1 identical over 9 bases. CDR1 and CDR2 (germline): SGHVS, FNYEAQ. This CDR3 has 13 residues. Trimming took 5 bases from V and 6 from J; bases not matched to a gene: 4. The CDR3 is CASSLWTGDGYTF. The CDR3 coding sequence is TGTGCCAGCAGCCTTTGGACAGGGGATGGCTACACCTTC.

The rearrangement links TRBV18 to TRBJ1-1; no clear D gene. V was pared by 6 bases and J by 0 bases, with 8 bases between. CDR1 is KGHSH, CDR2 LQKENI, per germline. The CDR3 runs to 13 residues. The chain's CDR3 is CASSSRVNTEAFF. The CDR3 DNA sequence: TGTGCCAGCTCGTCTCGGGTGAACACTGAAGCTTTCTTT.

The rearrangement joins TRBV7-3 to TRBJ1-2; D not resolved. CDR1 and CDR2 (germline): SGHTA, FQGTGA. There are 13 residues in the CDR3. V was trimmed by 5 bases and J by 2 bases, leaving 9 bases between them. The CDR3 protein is CASSRVPNYGYTF. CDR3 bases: TGTGCCAGCAGCCGGGTCCCCAACTATGGCTACACCTTC. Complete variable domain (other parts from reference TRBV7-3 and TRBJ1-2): GAGVSQTPSNKVTEKGKYVELRCDPISGHTALYWYRQSLGQGPEFLIYFQGTGAADDSGLPNDRFFAVRPEGSVSTLKIQRTERGDSAVYLCASSRVPNYGYTFGSGTRLTVV.

CDR3 protein: CASSRMTGITDTQYF. In nucleotides, the CDR3 is TGTGCCAGCAGCCGAATGACAGGGATTACAGATACGCAGTATTTT. The rearrangement uses TRBV6-4 and TRBJ2-3; TRBD1 agrees at 7 bases. The CDR3 spans 15 residues. Per the germline V gene, CDR1 is MRHNA and CDR2 is SNTAGT. Losses at the gene ends were 6 bases for V and 3 bases for J; bases not matched to a gene: 9.

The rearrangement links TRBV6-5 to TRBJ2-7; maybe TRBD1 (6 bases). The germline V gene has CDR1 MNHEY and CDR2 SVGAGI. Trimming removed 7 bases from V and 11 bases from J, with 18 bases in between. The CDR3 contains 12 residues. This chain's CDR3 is CASNLRATGKYF. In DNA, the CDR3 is TGTGCCAGCAATCTAAGGGCGACAGGTAAGTACTTC.

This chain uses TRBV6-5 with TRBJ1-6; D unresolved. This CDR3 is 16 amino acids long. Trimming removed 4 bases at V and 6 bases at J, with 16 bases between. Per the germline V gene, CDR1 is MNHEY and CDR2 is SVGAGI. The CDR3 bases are TGTGCCAGCAGTTTTTTTTCGTCCGGAGCTAATTCACCCCTCCACTTT. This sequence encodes CASSFFSSGANSPLHF.

CDR3 amino acids: CASSGSGIDTQYF. In DNA form, the CDR3 reads TGCGCCAGCAGCGGGAGCGGGATAGATACGCAGTATTTT. The chain employs TRBV10-1 and TRBJ2-3; 7 positions match TRBD2. The trim removed 6 bases at V and 5 bases at J, leaving 5 bases unmatched. This CDR3 is 13 amino acids long. The germline CDR1 and CDR2 sequences are WNHNN and SYGVQD (reference sequence).

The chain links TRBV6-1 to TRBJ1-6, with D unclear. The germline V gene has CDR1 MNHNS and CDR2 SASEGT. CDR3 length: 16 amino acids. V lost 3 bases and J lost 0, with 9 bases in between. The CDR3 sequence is CASSDPLYSYNSPLHF. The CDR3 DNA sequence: TGTGCCAGCAGTGACCCTTTGTACTCCTATAATTCACCCCTCCACTTT.

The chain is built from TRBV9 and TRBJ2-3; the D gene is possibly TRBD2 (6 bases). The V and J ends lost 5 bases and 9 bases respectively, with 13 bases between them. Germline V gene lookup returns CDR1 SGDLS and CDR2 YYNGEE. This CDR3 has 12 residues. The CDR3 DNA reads TGTGCCAGCAGGGGGGACTCCGGGACGCAGTATTTT. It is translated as CASRGDSGTQYF.

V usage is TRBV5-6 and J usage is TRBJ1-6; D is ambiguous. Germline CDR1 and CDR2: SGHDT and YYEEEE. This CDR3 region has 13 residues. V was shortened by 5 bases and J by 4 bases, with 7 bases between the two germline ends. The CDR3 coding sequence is TGTGCCAGCAGGCGGGAATATAATTCACCCCTCCACTTT. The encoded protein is CASRREYNSPLHF.

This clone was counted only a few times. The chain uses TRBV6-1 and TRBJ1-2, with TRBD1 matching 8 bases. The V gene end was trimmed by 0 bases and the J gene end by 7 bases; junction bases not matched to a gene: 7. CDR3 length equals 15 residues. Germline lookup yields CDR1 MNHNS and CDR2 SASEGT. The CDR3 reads CASSEARQGASGYTF. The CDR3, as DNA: TGTGCCAGCAGTGAAGCAAGGCAGGGGGCGAGTGGCTACACCTTC.

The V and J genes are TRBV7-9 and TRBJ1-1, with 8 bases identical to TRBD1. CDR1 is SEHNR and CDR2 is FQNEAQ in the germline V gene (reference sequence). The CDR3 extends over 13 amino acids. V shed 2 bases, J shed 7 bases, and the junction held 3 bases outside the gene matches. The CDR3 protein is CASSLQGAGEAFF. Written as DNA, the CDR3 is TGTGCCAGCAGCTTACAGGGGGCGGGTGAAGCTTTCTTT.

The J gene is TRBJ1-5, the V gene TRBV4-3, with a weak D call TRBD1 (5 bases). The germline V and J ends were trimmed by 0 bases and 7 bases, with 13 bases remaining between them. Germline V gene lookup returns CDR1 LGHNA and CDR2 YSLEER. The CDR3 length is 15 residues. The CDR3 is CASSQDLRGGQPQHF. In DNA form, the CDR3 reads TGCGCCAGCAGCCAAGATCTCCGTGGGGGGCAGCCCCAGCATTTT.

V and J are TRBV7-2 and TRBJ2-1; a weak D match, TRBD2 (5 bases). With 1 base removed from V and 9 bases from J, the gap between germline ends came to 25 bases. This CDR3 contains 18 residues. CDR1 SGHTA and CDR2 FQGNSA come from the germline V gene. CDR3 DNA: TGTGCCAGCAGCTTAGTTACCATGTATCGAGATGGACTCGGTGAGCAGTTCTTC. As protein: CASSLVTMYRDGLGEQFF.

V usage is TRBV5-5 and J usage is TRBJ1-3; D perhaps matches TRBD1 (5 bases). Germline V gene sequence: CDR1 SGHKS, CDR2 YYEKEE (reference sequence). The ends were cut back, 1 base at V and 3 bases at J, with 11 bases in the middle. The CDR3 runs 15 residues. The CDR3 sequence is CASSLLIQGGNTIYF. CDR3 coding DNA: TGTGCCAGCAGCTTGTTGATCCAGGGTGGAAACACCATATATTTT.

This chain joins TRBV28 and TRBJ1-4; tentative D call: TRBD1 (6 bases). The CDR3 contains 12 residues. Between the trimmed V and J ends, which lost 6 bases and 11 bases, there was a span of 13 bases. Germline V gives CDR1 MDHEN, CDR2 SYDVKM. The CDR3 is CASSQGSGKLFF. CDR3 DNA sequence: TGTGCCAGCAGCCAGGGGTCGGGGAAACTGTTTTTT.